The present entry profiles one T cell receptor beta chain with its context. Its antigen is still unknown. This record comes from a study of T cell repertoires in cytomegalovirus infection. Background on the study: It was the public TCR beta signatures that indicated both CMV infection and matching HLA type. Study outcomes and limitations: Dominating the ex vivo response were TCR beta clonotypes that were CMV-specific and HLA-C-restricted. The study identified carriers of CMV plus the relevant HLA from cumulative public TCR beta family frequency.

J was trimmed by 3 bases and V by 2 bases; bases with no gene match: 8. The CDR3 consists of 16 residues. Germline CDR1 is SGHVS and CDR2 is FQNEAQ. TCRdb reprocessed the reads via MiXCR and lists one record per CDR3 protein. This sample yields some 900,000 distinct CDR3 sequences, of which about 30% are seen a single time; approximately 13% belongs to the top ten. The sequence derives from a human donor in good health (CMV status not recorded). Some clones in this sample may be carry-over from other donors' samples. The chain uses TRBV7-8 and TRBJ2-5; TRBD1 matches at 8 bases. Sequenced material: cultured CD8+ T cells from PBMCs, taken from culture after CMV antigen stimulation. CDR3 DNA: TGTGCCAGCAGCTTAAACGGACAGGGAATAAAAGAGACCCAGTACTTC. This translates into CASSLNGQGIKETQYF.